Sequencing of this TCR beta chain was carried out in a study of vaccination and CD4 T cells after COVID-19. Study-level points and caveats: There was no significant change from around 20 to 38 median reactive clonotypes.

Documented treatment: roughly 10-day PBMC culture with coronavirus spike peptide pools or control peptides (ViraFEST assay). This CDR3 region has 16 residues. Losses at the gene ends were 7 bases for V and 8 bases for J; bases not matched to a gene: 16. CDR1 and CDR2 from the germline V gene are MNHNS and SASEGT. Once obtained from cultured CD4+ T cells, the DNA was sequenced using the Oncomine TCR Beta short-read assay. TCRdb used MiXCR to reprocess the PCR reads, holding one entry per CDR3 protein. The sample lists 9,500 to 15,000 distinct CDR3 sequences; less than 60% were seen once. Concerning this clonotype: Its target is not known.

The chain recombines TRBV6-1 with TRBJ2-1, with 8 positions matching TRBD2. The sequence derives from a human donor who had recovered from COVID-19. Sequencing was carried out using CD4+ T cells from blood, cultured in vitro. CDR3 region: CASTTIGTRLSDEQFF. The CDR3 region has the DNA TGTGCCAGCACAACGATCGGGACTAGACTGTCTGATGAGCAGTTCTTC.